The clone carrying this T cell receptor (beta chain) was counted only a few times. The antigen remains undetermined. The data were taken from a study of CD8 T cells in ankylosing spondylitis. Study-level results: Within peripheral blood, clones linked to disease were CD8+ and relatively rare. Within matched ankylosing spondylitis synovial fluid, disease-linked clones were reportedly significantly enriched. Certain motif variants had earlier appeared in reactive arthritis synovial fluid and blood. Ankylosing spondylitis blood appeared to be characterized by a TCR beta motif of 8 or 9 highly homologous variants.

Making use of molecular barcodes, quantitative 5'-RACE generated TCR beta libraries. TCRdb called the 5' RACE reads again in MiXCR, with one record for every CDR3 protein. The table has hundreds of thousands of distinct CDR3 sequences, approximately 26% seen once. V lost 3 bases to trimming and J lost 4 bases; unmatched junction nucleotides: 7. The CDR3 loop spans 15 amino acids. The rearrangement uses TRBV12-3 or TRBV12-4 and TRBJ2-3; 7 nucleotides match TRBD2. The receptor was isolated from a male donor with ankylosing spondylitis. Material for sequencing was blood, either unsorted or a sorted T cell fraction (not recorded which). CDR3 sequence: CASSLKRAGADTQYF. The DNA of the CDR3 is TGTGCCAGCAGTTTGAAGCGGGCGGGAGCAGATACGCAGTATTTT.